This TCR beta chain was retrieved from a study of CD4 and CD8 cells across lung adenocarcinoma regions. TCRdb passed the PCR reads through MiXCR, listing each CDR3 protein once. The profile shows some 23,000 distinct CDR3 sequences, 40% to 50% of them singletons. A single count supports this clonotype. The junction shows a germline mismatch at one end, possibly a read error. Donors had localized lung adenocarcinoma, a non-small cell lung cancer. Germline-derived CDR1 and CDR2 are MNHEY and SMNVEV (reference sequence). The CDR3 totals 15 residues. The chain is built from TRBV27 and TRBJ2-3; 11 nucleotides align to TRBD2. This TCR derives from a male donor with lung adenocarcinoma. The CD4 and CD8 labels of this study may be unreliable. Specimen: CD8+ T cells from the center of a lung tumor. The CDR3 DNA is TGTGCCAGCAGGGTCCTAGCGGGGGGCCAAGAGACCCAGTACTTT. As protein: CASRVLAGGQETQYF.